The rows below give T cell receptor beta chains drawn from one sample of a study of blood T cell repertoires in COVID-19. Profiling relied on immunoSEQ multiplex PCR, and the TCRdb table lists in-frame clones only, not all of them. The table includes about 260,000 clones, around 87% detected once. Sequencing was performed on peripheral blood. Receptor source: a woman in her forties or fifties who had recovered from COVID-19. CDR3s leave out the opening cysteine and the closing phenylalanine or tryptophan. The D gene is left open where the match is weak.

d_gene,v_gene,CDR3aa
TRBD1,TRBV10-3,AISGDRDQPQH
-,TRBV11-1,ASSSPSGYQY
-,TRBV28,ASSSSRGVSADTQY
TRBD1,TRBV5-1,ASSLWTGVNSGANVLT
TRBD2,TRBV28,APRRGLAGVSGELF
-,TRBV27,ASSYSRNTEAF
-,TRBV7-2,ASSRMSRRGTDTQY
-,TRBV6-5,ASRGGRTQETQY
-,TRBV7-8,ASSLNRRAGSTDTQY
-,TRBV28,ASSLPDRLRSYNSPLH
TRBD2,TRBV7-3,ASSIGSSGTTGELF
TRBD1,TRBV7-2,ASSRRGPAEKLF
-,TRBV6-1,ASSETAATYKYGYT
TRBD1,TRBV5-5,ASSPLTTGKDTEAF
TRBD1,TRBV11-2,ASASGQENIQY
-,TRBV28,ASSLGQDTYEQY
-,TRBV7-2,ASSPKMEFGANVLT
-,TRBV7-7,ASSLADKVAF
-,TRBV11-2,ASSLFVSGFKPNYGYT
-,TRBV28,ASSLTPRTHYNEQF
-,TRBV18,ASSWTDEQY
-,TRBV7-2,ASSFLQGFGGELF
TRBD2,TRBV27,ASTSGGQETQY
TRBD2,TRBV7-2,ASTKVLAGGRLSTDTQY